The 28 T cell receptor beta chains below come from one sample, sequenced in a study of cytomegalovirus exposure and HLA in healthy donors. The PCR contained 60 Vbeta and 13 Jbeta primers. Here immunoSEQ multiplex PCR was the method, and the copy in TCRdb shows in-frame clones only, minus some. This repertoire shows roughly 180,000 clones, approximately 73% found once; its top ten account for under 2.5%. The sequenced sample consisted of PBMCs. The receptors originated from a woman aged 25 to 45 in good health and CMV-seropositive.

This clone has a single count. The V gene is TRBV19, the J gene TRBJ2-5; weak D call: TRBD1 (6 bases). CDR3 size: 15 residues. Germline-derived CDR1 and CDR2 are LNHDA and SQIVND (reference sequence). Trimming pared 3 bases from V and 2 bases from J, leaving 13 bases between. The CDR3 sequence is CASSISSGDQETQYF. The CDR3 nucleotides are TGTGCCAGTAGTATTTCCTCAGGGGATCAAGAGACCCAGTACTTC.

This clone was seen a few times. The CDR3 DNA sequence: TGTGCCATCAGTTTGGACAGGGTCACCGGGGAGCTGTTTTTT. It codes for CAISLDRVTGELFF. The rearrangement joins TRBV10-3 to TRBJ2-2; 8 nucleotides agree with TRBD1. The length of the CDR3 is 14 residues. The V segment lost 5 bases and the J segment 4 bases; nucleotides outside the gene matches: 3. Germline V gene lookup returns CDR1 ENHRY and CDR2 SYGVKD.

This chain connects TRBV7-9 to TRBJ1-3, with D maybe TRBD1 (5 bases). CDR1 SEHNR and CDR2 FQNEAQ come from the germline V gene (reference sequence). The CDR3 runs to 16 residues. With 6 bases removed from V and 3 bases from J, the gap between germline ends came to 18 bases. The CDR3 sequence is CASRFPPRQGGNTIYF. CDR3 nucleotide sequence: TGTGCCAGCAGGTTTCCCCCTCGGCAGGGTGGAAACACCATATATTTT.

The CDR3 protein is CASAEGAATDTQYF. The CDR3 DNA reads TGCGCCAGCGCCGAGGGGGCCGCCACAGATACGCAGTATTTT. This chain links TRBV5-1 with TRBJ2-3; TRBD1 agrees at 7 bases. Germline V gene data show CDR1 as SGHRS and CDR2 as YFSETQ. The V segment lost 7 bases and the J segment 2 bases; nucleotides outside the gene matches: 7. The CDR3 loop spans 14 amino acids.

CDR3 in amino acids: CASSQRGTAPGSYNSPLHF. The CDR3 bases are TGCGCCAGCAGCCAAAGGGGGACAGCCCCGGGCTCCTATAATTCACCCCTCCACTTT. This chain connects TRBV23-1 to TRBJ1-6; the match to TRBD1 covers 7 bases. TRBV23-1 has ORF status, its function being uncertain. Germline trimming cut 6 bases from V and 0 bases from J; bases unmatched to any gene: 14. The CDR3 spans 19 residues.

The CDR3 reads CASSLTYEQYF. Here the CDR3 DNA reads TGTGCCAGCAGCTTAACCTACGAGCAGTACTTC. This chain connects TRBV7-9 to TRBJ2-5; D uncertain. The J call may be wrong; the DNA end is better matched by TRBJ2-7. Germline V gives CDR1 SEHNR, CDR2 FQNEAQ (reference sequence). The CDR3 length is 11 residues.

This chain connects TRBV5-8 to TRBJ1-5, with a possible D match to TRBD1 (6 bases). Trimming took 5 bases from V and 4 from J, leaving 16 bases between them. This CDR3 contains 15 residues. In germline, CDR1 is SGHTS, CDR2 YDEGEE. Here the CDR3 reads CASRPTGQGNQPQHF. The CDR3 nucleotides read TGTGCCAGCAGACCCACCGGGCAGGGGAATCAGCCCCAGCATTTT.

V gene TRBV4-3 combines with J gene TRBJ2-6; maybe TRBD1 (6 bases). Trimming shortened V by 0 bases and J by 5 bases, and 17 bases separated the two germline ends. In germline, CDR1 is LGHNA, CDR2 YSLEER. The CDR3 totals 18 residues. CDR3 nucleotide sequence: TGCGCCAGCAGCCAAGAGGTTAGGGGGAAAGTTTGGGCCAACGTCCTGACTTTC. Amino acid sequence: CASSQEVRGKVWANVLTF.

The chain recombines TRBV5-6 with TRBJ2-7; 7 bases are a match to TRBD1. Trimming removed 7 bases from V and 1 base from J; junction bases left unmatched: 8. Germline assignment: CDR1 SGHDT and CDR2 YYEEEE. The CDR3 has 14 residues. CDR3 bases: TGTGCCAGCTGTCCACAGGGGCAGTCCTACGAGCAGTACTTC. Translated, it gives CASCPQGQSYEQYF.

The chain couples TRBV7-9 to TRBJ1-2, with 8 bases lining up with TRBD1. The germline CDR1 and CDR2 sequences are SEHNR and FQNEAQ (reference sequence). J was trimmed by 2 bases and V by 3 bases; bases with no gene match: 8. The CDR3 totals 16 residues. The CDR3 nucleotides read TGTGCCAGCAGCTTCCCCGACAGGGGCGAAAACTATGGCTACACCTTC. As protein: CASSFPDRGENYGYTF.

This sequence joins TRBV18 and TRBJ2-2, with D unresolved. The length of the CDR3 is 13 residues. V lost 3 bases, J lost 3 bases, and 5 bases lay in between. In germline, CDR1 is KGHSH, CDR2 LQKENI. The CDR3 here is CASSPDYTGELFF. The CDR3 nucleotides are TGTGCCAGCTCACCTGACTACACCGGGGAGCTGTTTTTT.

This chain uses TRBV15 with TRBJ2-3; D not certain. Per germline, CDR1 LNHNV and CDR2 YYDKDF (reference sequence). This CDR3 comprises 12 residues. The V end was cut by 8 bases, the J end by 4 bases, with 10 bases between. This CDR3 is CATRGVPDTQYF. Written as DNA, the CDR3 is TGTGCCACCCGCGGCGTGCCAGATACGCAGTATTTT.

The chain recombines TRBV6-6 with TRBJ1-2; TRBD1 might be the D (6 bases). Germline V CDR1 and CDR2: MNHNY, SVGAGI (reference sequence). The germline V and J ends were trimmed by 6 bases and 4 bases, with 21 bases remaining between them. The CDR3 spans 16 residues. The CDR3 protein is CASSRTDHRVGYGYTF. In DNA, the CDR3 is TGTGCCAGCAGCCGTACCGACCACAGGGTCGGCTATGGCTACACCTTC.

The chain combines TRBV7-6 with TRBJ2-7; D may be TRBD1 (6 bases). V was trimmed by 1 base and J by 6 bases, leaving 13 bases between them. Germline assignment: CDR1 SGHVS and CDR2 FNYEAQ. This CDR3 is built from 14 residues. The CDR3 region has the DNA TGTGCCAGCAGCTTAGAGGTAACAGGGAGCGAGCAGTACTTC. This sequence encodes CASSLEVTGSEQYF.

The V and J genes are TRBV6-1 and TRBJ1-5; TRBD1 matches at 12 bases. V trimming: 6 bases; J trimming: 2 bases; junction bases outside the gene matches: 2. The V gene's germline CDR1 is MNHNS and CDR2 SASEGT. The CDR3 has 15 amino acids. This CDR3 is CASRGQGACNQPQHF. CDR3 in DNA: TGTGCCAGCAGGGGACAGGGGGCATGCAATCAGCCCCAGCATTTT.

V and J are TRBV14 and TRBJ2-7; 13 nucleotides line up with TRBD2. CDR3 length: 15 amino acids. Germline lookup yields CDR1 SGHDN and CDR2 FVKESK. J was trimmed by 6 bases and V by 5 bases; bases with no gene match: 7. The CDR3 bases are TGTGCCAGCAGCGCCCGACTAGCGGGGGGCGGCGAGCAGTACTTC. It specifies CASSARLAGGGEQYF.

V usage is TRBV11-2 and J usage is TRBJ2-3; possibly TRBD2 for D (6 bases). The CDR3 consists of 16 residues. CDR1 is SGHAT and CDR2 is FQNNGV in the germline V gene. V lost 5 bases and J 2 bases, leaving 17 bases between the germline ends. The CDR3 nucleotides read TGTGCCAGCAGCGTTAGGCCGGGACTTTTCACAGATACGCAGTATTTT. It translates to CASSVRPGLFTDTQYF.

This clone has just a few counts. The rearrangement joins TRBV7-9 to TRBJ2-2, with 13 bases identical to TRBD2. V dropped 5 bases and J dropped 3; count of bases not matched to a gene: 3. CDR1 is SEHNR and CDR2 is FQNEAQ in the germline V gene (reference sequence). The length of the CDR3 is 16 residues. This CDR3 is CASSPTSGGYTGELFF. CDR3 coding DNA: TGTGCCAGCAGCCCGACTAGCGGGGGGTACACCGGGGAGCTGTTTTTT. The complete variable domain, with remaining parts taken from reference TRBV7-9 and TRBJ2-2, reads DTGVSQNPRHKITKRGQNVTFRCDPISEHNRLYWYRQTLGQGPEFLTYFQNEAQLEKSRLLSDRFSAERPKGSFSTLEIQRTEQGDSAMYLCASSPTSGGYTGELFFGEGSRLTVL.

This sequence joins TRBV29-1 and TRBJ1-2; a weak D match, TRBD1 (6 bases). The CDR3 has 12 residues. CDR1 SQVTM and CDR2 ANQGSEA come from the germline V gene. Trimming took off 7 bases at V and 5 bases at J, with 14 bases between the two ends. CDR3: CSAVQGGYGYTF. DNA for the CDR3: TGCAGCGCCGTACAGGGTGGATATGGCTACACCTTC.

J is TRBJ2-5 and V is TRBV5-1; 9 nucleotides agree with TRBD2. The CDR3 has 17 residues. The germline V gene encodes CDR1 SGHRS and CDR2 YFSETQ. V was pared by 0 bases and J by 5 bases, with 11 bases of the junction left unmatched. The CDR3 nucleotides are TGCGCCAGCAGCTTGGGGCTAGCGGGGACCTGGCCGGAGACCCAGTACTTC. The encoded protein is CASSLGLAGTWPETQYF.

The chain joins TRBV25-1 to TRBJ1-3; D ambiguous. The germline CDR1 and CDR2 sequences are MGHDK and SYGVNS. This CDR3 has 12 amino acids. With 3 bases removed from V and 10 bases from J, the gap between germline ends came to 10 bases. CDR3 in amino acids: CASSEREQTIYF. The CDR3 DNA reads TGTGCCAGCAGTGAGAGGGAGCAGACCATATATTTT.

This clone has only one observation. The chain has TRBV5-1 and TRBJ2-3; perhaps TRBD1 as D (6 bases). In germline, CDR1 is SGHRS, CDR2 YFSETQ. V was shortened by 2 bases and J by 3 bases, with 13 bases between the two germline ends. CDR3 size: 15 residues. This CDR3 is CASSFRQGQTDTQYF. CDR3 bases: TGCGCCAGCAGCTTTCGGCAGGGGCAAACAGATACGCAGTATTTT.

The rearrangement joins TRBV10-2 to TRBJ1-2, with 9 bases lining up with TRBD1. V dropped 5 bases and J dropped 7; count of bases not matched to a gene: 5. This CDR3 is built from 13 residues. Germline CDR1 reads WSHSY; CDR2 reads SAAADI. CDR3 sequence (DNA): TGCGCCAGCAGTACACAGGGGGCAGGTGGCTACACCTTC. The encoded protein is CASSTQGAGGYTF.

This clone was detected only once. The chain couples TRBV28 to TRBJ2-1, with 7 bases lining up with TRBD1. V lost 6 bases, J lost 4 bases, and 9 bases stayed unmatched. CDR3 length: 15 amino acids. Germline V CDR1 and CDR2: MDHEN, SYDVKM. CDR3 sequence: CASRAPGQLYNEQFF. The CDR3 DNA reads TGTGCCAGCAGGGCCCCGGGACAGCTATACAATGAGCAGTTCTTC.

This sequence joins TRBV30 and TRBJ1-2, with D possibly TRBD1 on 5 matching bases. CDR1 and CDR2 from the germline V gene are GTSNPN and SVGIG (reference sequence). The length of the CDR3 is 13 residues. Trimming removed 4 bases from V and 9 bases from J, with 18 bases in between. The CDR3 nucleotides read TGTGCCTGGACCCCCGACAGATTCAGTCGCTACACCTTC. Its protein is CAWTPDRFSRYTF.

This clone was detected a few times. The chain carries TRBV11-2 and TRBJ2-5; TRBD2 matches 9 bases. CDR3 size: 15 residues. Looked up from germline, CDR1 is SGHAT and CDR2 is FQNNGV. The ends lost 1 base at V and 3 bases at J; junction bases unmatched: 3. The CDR3 here is CASSLGASGKETQYF. The CDR3 bases are TGTGCCAGCAGCTTAGGGGCTAGCGGGAAAGAGACCCAGTACTTC.

The V gene is TRBV27, the J gene TRBJ1-1; D is unresolved. The CDR3 is 13 amino acids. Per germline, CDR1 MNHEY and CDR2 SMNVEV (reference sequence). V was clipped by 2 bases and J by 1 base, with 5 bases between them. The CDR3 reads CASSLGRNTEAFF. In DNA form, the CDR3 reads TGTGCCAGCAGTTTAGGCAGGAACACTGAAGCTTTCTTT.

This clone has a handful of counts. This chain links TRBV28 with TRBJ2-7; TRBD2 matches at 7 bases. CDR3 length: 13 amino acids. Germline loops: CDR1 MDHEN, CDR2 SYDVKM. V was clipped by 5 bases and J by 5 bases; unmatched bases: 6. The DNA for the CDR3 is TGTGCCAGCAGTCTCGGGGGGACCCACGAGCAGTACTTC. Its protein product is CASSLGGTHEQYF.